These 31 T cell receptor beta chains originate from one sample sequenced in a study of cytomegalovirus exposure and HLA in healthy donors. Use of 60 Vbeta and 13 Jbeta primers characterized the PCR. Libraries were prepared by immunoSEQ multiplex PCR; TCRdb keeps only in-frame clonotypes and omits some of them. This repertoire includes approximately 190,000 clones. Sequenced material: PBMCs. The source of these receptors is a man aged 30 to 39 in good health and CMV-seronegative.

V usage is TRBV9 and J usage is TRBJ2-1; 8 nucleotides align to TRBD2. Trimming took 3 bases from V and 6 from J; bases not matched to a gene: 14. Germline V gives CDR1 SGDLS, CDR2 YYNGEE. The CDR3 consists of 17 residues. The CDR3 nucleotides read TGTGCCAGCAGCGCACCGGGGCCGGGGGGGCGAAGCAATGAGCAGTTCTTC. This codes for CASSAPGPGGRSNEQFF. The full variable domain, rest sourced from reference TRBV9 and TRBJ2-1, is DSGVTQTPKHLITATGQRVTLRCSPRSGDLSVYWYQQSLDQGLQFLIQYYNGEERAKGNILERFSAQQFPDLHSELNLSSLELGDSALYFCASSAPGPGGRSNEQFFGPGTRLTVL.

The chain employs TRBV7-2 and TRBJ2-3, with 13 bases aligning to TRBD2. The CDR3 runs to 16 residues. The V gene end was trimmed by 2 bases and the J gene end by 6 bases; junction bases not matched to a gene: 5. Germline values: CDR1 SGHTA, CDR2 FQGNSA. The CDR3 DNA reads as TGTGCCAGCAGCTTAACTAGCGGGGGGGCTGGCGATACGCAGTATTTT. This gives the protein CASSLTSGGAGDTQYF.

As concerns this clone: At one end the junction does not follow the germline gene, possibly because of a read error. The chain joins TRBV2 to TRBJ1-4; the match to TRBD1 covers 7 bases. This CDR3 contains 15 residues. Germline CDR1 and CDR2: SNHLY and FYNNEI. The CDR3 region is CASSARQGRNGKLFF. CDR3 bases: TGTGCCAGCAGTGCGAGACAGGGTCGGAATGGAAAACTGTTTTTT.

The chain is built from TRBV19 and TRBJ2-7; 7 bases fit TRBD2. Trimming cost V 5 bases and J 5 bases; bases outside gene matches: 6. This CDR3 has 13 amino acids. CDR1 is LNHDA and CDR2 is SQIVND in the germline V gene (reference sequence). In DNA form, the CDR3 reads TGTGCCAGTAGTGAACAAAGCGGGGACGAGCAGTACTTC. Amino acids: CASSEQSGDEQYF.

V and J are TRBV27 and TRBJ2-5; the match to TRBD2 covers 9 bases. The CDR3 has 15 amino acids. Germline loops: CDR1 MNHEY, CDR2 SMNVEV (reference sequence). Trimming at V came to 7 bases and at J to 2 bases, leaving 8 bases not matched to a gene. The DNA of the CDR3 is TGTGCCAGCACCCAACTAGCGGGCCAACAAGAGACCCAGTACTTC. Its protein product is CASTQLAGQQETQYF.

This chain links TRBV9 with TRBJ2-2, with TRBD1 as a possible D gene (5 bases). CDR3 length equals 13 residues. Trimming stripped 5 bases from V and 1 base from J, with 6 bases between. Germline assignment: CDR1 SGDLS and CDR2 YYNGEE. The CDR3 spells CASSGQNTGELFF. The CDR3 coding sequence is TGTGCCAGCAGTGGACAGAACACCGGGGAGCTGTTTTTT.

The rearrangement uses TRBV10-3 and TRBJ1-1; D gene uncertain. Looked up from germline, CDR1 is ENHRY and CDR2 is SYGVKD. The CDR3 is 15 amino acids. The V end was cut by 3 bases, the J end by 2 bases, with 13 bases between. In nucleotides, the CDR3 is TGTGCCATCAGTGACCTTTTTGCGGGTAACACTGAAGCTTTCTTT. Translating gives CAISDLFAGNTEAFF.

V usage is TRBV9 and J usage is TRBJ1-4; no clear D gene. The CDR3 sequence is 13 residues long. V was pared by 0 bases and J by 10 bases, with 10 bases between. The germline CDR1 and CDR2 sequences are SGDLS and YYNGEE. The CDR3 nucleotides are TGTGCCAGCAGCGTAGCCCCAGGTCGAAAACTGTTTTTT. Amino acid sequence: CASSVAPGRKLFF.

The chain recombines TRBV6-5 with TRBJ2-2; TRBD1 matches 7 bases. Trimming removed 7 bases from V and 2 bases from J; junction bases left unmatched: 7. Germline V gives CDR1 MNHEY, CDR2 SVGAGI. The CDR3 extends over 15 amino acids. The CDR3 sequence: CASTRQGVNTGELFF. Here the CDR3 DNA reads TGTGCCAGCACCAGACAGGGAGTAAACACCGGGGAGCTGTTTTTT.

The rearrangement uses TRBV5-1 and TRBJ1-1, with 7 bases lining up with TRBD1. CDR1 and CDR2 from the germline V gene are SGHRS and YFSETQ. The CDR3 extends over 15 amino acids. Trimming removed 3 bases from V and 6 bases from J; junction bases left unmatched: 11. CDR3 coding DNA: TGCGCCAGCAGCTGGGCGGGGACAGACGGCGCTGAAGCTTTCTTT. It translates to CASSWAGTDGAEAFF.

The chain has TRBV30 and TRBJ2-7; D is possibly TRBD2 (7 bases). The V and J ends lost 2 bases and 6 bases respectively, with 17 bases between them. This CDR3 is 14 amino acids long. The germline V gene encodes CDR1 GTSNPN and CDR2 SVGIG (reference sequence). Here the CDR3 DNA reads TGTGCCTGGAGTCAACGGGGGGCCTCCGCCGAGCAGTACTTC. Its translation: CAWSQRGASAEQYF.

This chain joins TRBV5-4 and TRBJ2-7; the match to TRBD1 covers 8 bases. After removal of 1 base from V and 12 bases from J, the junction contained 15 bases not matched to a gene. The CDR3 runs 15 residues. Looked up from germline, CDR1 is SGHNT and CDR2 is YYREEE (reference sequence). The CDR3 reads CASSLFPTGDFLPYF. CDR3 DNA: TGTGCCAGCAGCTTGTTCCCGACAGGGGACTTTCTTCCGTACTTC. Full variable domain (outside the CDR3, taken from reference TRBV5-4 and TRBJ2-7): ETGVTQSPTHLIKTRGQQVTLRCSSQSGHNTVSWYQQALGQGPQFIFQYYREEENGRGNFPPRFSGLQFPNYSSELNVNALELDDSALYLCASSLFPTGDFLPYFGPGTRLTVT.

For the CDR3, the DNA is TGTGCCAGCAGCTTAGATCCAGGGATGGTAAACACCGGGGAGCTGTTTTTT. Translating gives CASSLDPGMVNTGELFF. This chain uses TRBV11-3 with TRBJ2-2, with D possibly being TRBD1 (5 bases). V lost 0 bases and J 2 bases, leaving 13 bases between the germline ends. The germline V gene has CDR1 SGHNT and CDR2 YENEEA. The CDR3 is 17 residues long.

This chain joins TRBV2 and TRBJ2-1, with D perhaps matching TRBD2 (6 bases). Germline-derived CDR1 and CDR2 are SNHLY and FYNNEI. The CDR3 covers 14 residues. V lost 6 bases to trimming and J lost 6 bases, with 15 bases between them. Here the CDR3 reads CASRGGGLSNEQFF. CDR3 DNA: TGTGCCAGCAGGGGGGGAGGCCTTTCCAATGAGCAGTTCTTC.

For the CDR3, the DNA is TGTGCCAGCAGCTTACAGGTAGACATGAACACTGAAGCTTTCTTT. It specifies CASSLQVDMNTEAFF. This rearrangement joins TRBV7-6 to TRBJ1-1; D call uncertain. The V gene lost 2 bases and the J gene lost 0 bases, with 10 bases spanning the gap. CDR3 length: 15 amino acids. Germline V CDR1 and CDR2: SGHVS, FNYEAQ.

The chain is built from TRBV5-5 and TRBJ1-2; TRBD1 matches at 9 bases. Germline V gives CDR1 SGHKS, CDR2 YYEKEE (reference sequence). Trimming cost V 4 bases and J 3 bases; bases outside gene matches: 7. CDR3 length: 15 amino acids. Here the CDR3 DNA reads TGTGCCAGCAGCGACGGTACAGGGGGCCACTATGGCTACACCTTC. Encoded protein: CASSDGTGGHYGYTF.

The gene calls are TRBV2 and TRBJ2-7; 13 bases align to TRBD2. Losses at the gene ends were 8 bases for V and 5 bases for J; bases not matched to a gene: 9. The CDR3 sequence is 15 residues long. In germline, CDR1 is SNHLY, CDR2 FYNNEI. CDR3 protein: CASGGTSGKYNEQYF. The CDR3 nucleotides are TGTGCCAGCGGTGGGACTAGCGGGAAATACAACGAGCAGTACTTC.

The rearrangement uses TRBV11-2 and TRBJ2-7; the D gene is possibly TRBD1 (5 bases). V lost 5 bases, J lost 7 bases, and 21 bases lay in between. This CDR3 comprises 15 residues. CDR1 SGHAT and CDR2 FQNNGV come from the germline V gene. The CDR3 sequence: CASSQPAGLMVEQYF. The DNA of the CDR3 is TGTGCCAGCAGCCAACCCGCAGGGCTCATGGTTGAGCAGTACTTC.

The chain is built from TRBV6-5 and TRBJ2-7; 8 bases match TRBD2. Per the germline V gene, CDR1 is MNHEY and CDR2 is SVGAGI. With V trimmed by 8 bases and J by 4 bases, 10 bases remained unmatched. There are 14 residues in the CDR3. In DNA, the CDR3 is TGTGCCAGCCGTCCGAGCGGGGGTTTTTACGAGCAGTACTTC. Translating gives CASRPSGGFYEQYF.

The V gene is TRBV5-1, the J gene TRBJ2-3, with TRBD1 matching over 7 bases. Germline V lookup: CDR1 SGHRS, CDR2 YFSETQ. This CDR3 spans 16 amino acids. The V and J ends lost 1 base and 4 bases, in that order; junction bases with no gene match: 9. CDR3 sequence (DNA): TGCGCCAGCAGCTTGAACGGACAGGCCGCCTCAGATACGCAGTATTTT. Residues: CASSLNGQAASDTQYF.

The chain uses TRBV11-3 and TRBJ2-5, with D possibly being TRBD1 (6 bases). This CDR3 contains 13 residues. The V gene's germline CDR1 is SGHNT and CDR2 YENEEA. The ends were cut back, 11 bases at V and 5 bases at J, with 18 bases in the middle. CDR3 nucleotide sequence: TGTGCCGGCGAGGTACAGGGAAGCGAGACCCAGTACTTC. Its protein is CAGEVQGSETQYF. Together with reference TRBV11-3 and TRBJ2-5, the CDR3 gives the full variable domain: EAGVVQSPRYKIIEKKQPVAFWCNPISGHNTLYWYLQNLGQGPELLIRYENEEAVDDSQLPKDRFSAERLKGVDSTLKIQPAELGDSAVYLCAGEVQGSETQYFGPGTRLLVL.

This chain connects TRBV7-9 to TRBJ2-1; 10 bases agree with TRBD1. The CDR3 sequence is 15 residues long. CDR1 and CDR2 from the germline V gene are SEHNR and FQNEAQ (reference sequence). J was trimmed by 1 base and V by 6 bases; bases with no gene match: 3. This chain's CDR3 is CASSRTGGSYNEQFF. The CDR3 DNA reads as TGTGCCAGCAGTCGGACAGGGGGGTCCTACAATGAGCAGTTCTTC.

Of note for this clone: The sample holds other DNA sequences that translate to the same CDR3. CDR3 in amino acids: CASSLGLVSSYEQYF. As DNA, the CDR3 is TGTGCCAGCAGCTTGGGCCTCGTGAGCTCCTACGAGCAGTACTTC. This chain connects TRBV5-4 to TRBJ2-7; D is unclear. The CDR3 is made up of 15 amino acids. V lost 0 bases and J lost 0, with 10 bases in between. The germline gives CDR1 SGHNT, CDR2 YYREEE (reference sequence).

The chain joins TRBV27 to TRBJ2-3; a weak D match, TRBD1 (5 bases). The germline V and J ends were trimmed by 4 bases and 4 bases, with 15 bases remaining between them. In germline, CDR1 is MNHEY, CDR2 SMNVEV (reference sequence). The CDR3 has 15 amino acids. CDR3 DNA: TGTGCCAGCAGTTCCTCTCAGGGCACAGCAGATACGCAGTATTTT. Its protein is CASSSSQGTADTQYF.

The chain couples TRBV5-1 to TRBJ2-2; D is unclear. Trimming took off 6 bases at V and 1 base at J, with 4 bases between the two ends. Looked up from germline, CDR1 is SGHRS and CDR2 is YFSETQ. The CDR3 runs 12 residues. The CDR3 nucleotides are TGCGCCAGCATCCGGAACACCGGGGAGCTGTTTTTT. Its translation is CASIRNTGELFF.

The chain combines TRBV7-9 with TRBJ2-7; 11 bases fit TRBD2. Germline values: CDR1 SEHNR, CDR2 FQNEAQ (reference sequence). This CDR3 region has 19 residues. Losses at the gene ends were 0 bases for V and 3 bases for J; bases not matched to a gene: 13. The DNA for the CDR3 is TGTGCCAGCAGCTTAGCGACTAGCGGGACCCAAATGGGTAACTACGAGCAGTACTTC. It translates to CASSLATSGTQMGNYEQYF.

The chain joins TRBV6-1 to TRBJ1-4; D is unclear. The CDR3 extends over 14 amino acids. The V end lost 4 bases, the J end lost 5 bases, and 11 bases lay between the germline ends. Germline loops: CDR1 MNHNS, CDR2 SASEGT. The CDR3 DNA reads TGTGCCAGCAGTGGAGTAACGCTAAATGAAAAACTGTTTTTT. Its translation: CASSGVTLNEKLFF.

CDR3 residues: CASSQDAALNTGELFF. CDR3 DNA: TGCGCCAGCAGCCAAGACGCAGCGCTGAACACCGGGGAGCTGTTTTTT. The V call is TRBV4-1, the J call TRBJ2-2; D remains ambiguous. Trimming removed 0 bases at V and 1 base at J, with 9 bases between. This CDR3 is built from 16 residues. The V gene's germline CDR1 is MGHRA and CDR2 YSYEKL.

The chain combines TRBV27 with TRBJ2-3; 7 nucleotides line up with TRBD1. Germline V gene data show CDR1 as MNHEY and CDR2 as SMNVEV (reference sequence). The CDR3 has 17 amino acids. After removal of 5 bases from V and 0 bases from J, the junction contained 11 bases not matched to a gene. The CDR3 sequence is CASSPNHRGPSTDTQYF. The CDR3 DNA is TGTGCCAGCAGTCCGAATCATAGGGGGCCTAGCACAGATACGCAGTATTTT.

The chain joins TRBV7-6 to TRBJ2-7; TRBD1 aligns across 9 bases. The CDR3 covers 15 residues. Germline V gene data show CDR1 as SGHVS and CDR2 as FNYEAQ. J lost 3 bases, V lost 5 bases, and 8 bases had no gene match. As DNA, the CDR3 is TGTGCCAGCAGCCGAAGACAGGGGGGGGACTACGAGCAGTACTTC. Its translation is CASSRRQGGDYEQYF.

This chain joins TRBV5-8 and TRBJ1-1; D not certain. There are 13 residues in the CDR3. From germline, CDR1 is SGHTS and CDR2 YDEGEE. Deletions cut 1 base from V and 0 bases from J, with 4 bases between. In DNA form, the CDR3 reads TGTGCCAGCAGCTTGCTTATGAACACTGAAGCTTTCTTT. Residues: CASSLLMNTEAFF.